This TCR beta chain was captured by sequencing in a study of long-term antiretroviral therapy in people with HIV. The study, taken as a whole, reports: Post-ART, diversity grew, though it stayed under transplant donor control levels. Repertoire composition at all time points was dominated by clones that had expanded before ART. Narrower CDR3 length ranges marked HIV repertoires relative to controls.

Every participant with HIV received treatment in the United States. Investigators performed immunoSEQ version v3.0 at survey level. Method: immunoSEQ multiplex PCR; TCRdb's copy keeps in-frame clones and lacks some. In the table there are 15,000 to 20,000 clones, roughly 73% of which are singletons. This clone was found a few times. Its antigen is unknown. Germline CDR1 reads SGHDN; CDR2 reads FVKESK. The V and J ends lost 4 bases and 4 bases respectively, with 13 bases between them. This CDR3 contains 14 residues. This chain joins TRBV14 and TRBJ1-2, with unresolved D. The sample consisted of unsorted PBMCs, taken less than 2.2 years before starting antiretroviral therapy. This clonotype was obtained from a man aged 25-45 years with HIV. The CDR3, as DNA: TGTGCCAGCAGCCGAACCAGCGGAACCTATGGCTACACCTTC. Protein: CASSRTSGTYGYTF.